This entry concerns a single T cell receptor (beta chain). What it binds is not known. Authors' analysis steps: Filtering was not the same, since immunoSEQ gave junction-only sequences without quality scores. The table came from immunoSEQ multiplex PCR; TCRdb's copy has only in-frame clones and leaves some out. That table furnishes V, J and clone size, whereas the DNA furnished D and trimming. The sample has 2.5 million or so clones, more than 90% seen once. Germline CDR1 reads SQVTM; CDR2 reads ANQGSEA. This CDR3 region has 14 residues. The ends lost 7 bases at V and 2 bases at J; junction bases unmatched: 7. This record comes from a study of shared clonotypes between healthy human individuals. Whole-study results and caveats: Shared clonotypes: about 5.3% naive CD4, around 3.5% naive CD8, over 2% memory CD4, approximately 0.41% memory CD8. Despite large depth, rarefaction showed incomplete sorted-subset sequencing.

This chain connects TRBV29-1 to TRBJ2-7; 11 bases match TRBD2. This sequence originates from a man aged 18 to 30 in good health. Specimen: naive CD4+ T cells sorted from blood. Subset denoted: CD45RA+ positively selected. The CDR3 here is CSATVAGGPYEQYF. The CDR3 nucleotides read TGCAGCGCCACTGTAGCGGGAGGGCCCTACGAGCAGTACTTC.